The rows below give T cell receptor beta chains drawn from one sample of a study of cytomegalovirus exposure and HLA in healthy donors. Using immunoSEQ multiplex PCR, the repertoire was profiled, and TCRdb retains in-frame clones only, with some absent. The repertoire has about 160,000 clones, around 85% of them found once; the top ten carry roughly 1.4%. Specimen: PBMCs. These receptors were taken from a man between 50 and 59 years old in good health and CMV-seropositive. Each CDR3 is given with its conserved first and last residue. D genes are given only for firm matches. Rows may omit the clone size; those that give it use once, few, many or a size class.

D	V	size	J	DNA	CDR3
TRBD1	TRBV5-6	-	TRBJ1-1	TGTGCCAGCAGCTCTCCTACAGGGGGTACTGAAGCTTTCTTT	CASSSPTGGTEAFF
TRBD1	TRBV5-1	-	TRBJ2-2	TGCGCCAGCAGCTGGGGACAGGGGGACACCGGGGAGCTGTTTTTT	CASSWGQGDTGELFF
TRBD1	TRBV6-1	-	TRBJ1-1	TGTGCCAGCAGTGAGAGGGGGCGAGGATCTGAAGCTTTCTTT	CASSERGRGSEAFF
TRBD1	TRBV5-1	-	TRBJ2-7	TGCGCCAGCAGCTTGTCCGGACAGGCCCTCTACGAGCAGTACTTC	CASSLSGQALYEQYF
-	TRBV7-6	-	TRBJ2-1	TGTGCCAGCAGCTTACGGCGGGGAGAGGAGCAGTTCTTC	CASSLRRGEEQFF
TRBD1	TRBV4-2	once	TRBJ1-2	TGTGCCAGCAGCCAAGTTTCGGGACAGGGCCTAGGGGGCTACACCTTC	CASSQVSGQGLGGYTF
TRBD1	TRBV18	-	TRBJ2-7	TGTGCCAGCTCACCAAGAGACAGGGTCAACGAGCAGTACTTC	CASSPRDRVNEQYF
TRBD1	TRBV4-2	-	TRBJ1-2	TGTGCCAGCAGCCAAGATGGGACAGCTGAATCGGGCTACACCTTC	CASSQDGTAESGYTF
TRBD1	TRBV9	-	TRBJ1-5	TGTGCCAGCAGCGTAGGGGGGACAGGGGGTCAGCCCCAGCATTTT	CASSVGGTGGQPQHF
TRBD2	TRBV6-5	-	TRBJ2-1	TGTGCCAGCAGTCGGCGGGAGTCCTACAATGAGCAGTTCTTC	CASSRRESYNEQFF
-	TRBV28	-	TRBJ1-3	TGTGCCAGCAGCCAGGTGGCTGGAAACACCATATATTTT	CASSQVAGNTIYF
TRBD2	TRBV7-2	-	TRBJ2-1	TGTGCCAGCAGCCCGACTAGCGGGTATACCTACAATGAGCAGTTCTTC	CASSPTSGYTYNEQFF
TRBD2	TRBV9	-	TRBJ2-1	TGTGCCAGCAGCGTGCTCGGGGGGGGGTACAATGAGCAGTTCTTC	CASSVLGGGYNEQFF
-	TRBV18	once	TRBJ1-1	TGTGCCAGCTCACGCGGGGAGAACACTGAAGCTTTCTTT	CASSRGENTEAFF
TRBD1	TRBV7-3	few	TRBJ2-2	TGTGCCAGCAGTCTGGGACAGGGAAGGTCCGGGGAGCTGTTTTTT	CASSLGQGRSGELFF
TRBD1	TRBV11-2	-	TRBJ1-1	TGTGCCAGCAGCTTAGACCTCTGGACAGGACGAACTGAAGCTTTCTTT	CASSLDLWTGRTEAFF